This entry is about one T cell receptor (beta chain). Its antigen is unknown. No base qualities exist here, and no much larger clone lies one base off it. To prepare the library, the immunoSEQ multiplex PCR assay was applied. As stored in TCRdb, this immuneACCESS dataset retains in-frame rearrangements with V and J assigned. A fraction of the clones does not appear; measured against another copy, unresolved V genes explain less than half of the discrepancy, and the remainder lacks a known reason. Recorded for this sample are some 57,000 clones; 85% to 90% of them occurred a single time. 0.89% of the sample goes to the ten largest clones. These data belong to a study of T cell changes during pregnancy in multiple sclerosis (dated by TCRdb to 2018 to 2020). Context from the whole study: Changes in the T cell repertoire over the course of pregnancy were examined in this study in women with multiple sclerosis.

V sheds 1 base and J sheds 0 bases, leaving 12 bases between their ends. Reading from cysteine to phenylalanine, the CDR3 counts 16 amino acids. The only DNA kept is the CDR3, 48 bases in frame from the first base. The germline V gene (reference sequence) supplies CDR1 SEHNR and CDR2 FQNEAQ. The chain couples TRBV7-9 to TRBJ1-2; TRBD1 is perhaps the D gene, given 5 matching bases. The sequence came from a female donor in good health, enrolled as a control in a pregnancy study. The sequenced sample was peripheral blood, obtained in the first trimester of pregnancy. The CDR3 region has the sequence CASSLGQGTPNYGYTF. The DNA sequence is given as TGTGCCAGCAGCTTAGGCCAGGGTACTCCTAACTATGGCTACACCTTC.